This TCR beta chain derives from a study of T-cell reconstitution after alpha-beta-depleted transplantation in children. Study findings and constraints: Diversity of TCRbeta at day 60 was high in some patients, arising from surviving recipient T cells and thymic progenitors. Expanded graft clones, several hundred of them, were reportedly the source of alpha-beta T cells about two months after transplant. One year after transplant, T-cell counts and diversity came mostly from newly produced T cells.

Notes on this clonotype: Antigen: not known.

From germline, CDR1 is ENHRY and CDR2 SYGVKD. After removal of 6 bases from V and 3 bases from J, the junction contained 20 bases not matched to a gene. This CDR3 region has 20 residues. Library preparation (for TCRbeta) was performed with unique molecular identifiers. TCRdb itself ran the PCR reads through MiXCR, one entry per CDR3 protein. The repertoire holds about 420,000 distinct CDR3 sequences, with roughly 15% as singletons. This receptor was obtained from a boy under three years old who had a stem cell transplant for Wiskott-Aldrich syndrome, so the T cells may come from the graft donor. The V gene is TRBV10-3, the J gene TRBJ2-7; TRBD2 matches 13 bases. The sequenced sample was PBMCs, mostly from graft donor cells, obtained 360 days after TCRalphabeta/CD19-depleted stem cell transplant. The CDR3 here is CAISAPRGLAGVRDYYEQYF. The DNA of the CDR3 is TGTGCCATCAGCGCCCCTCGCGGACTAGCGGGGGTTAGAGATTACTACGAGCAGTACTTC.